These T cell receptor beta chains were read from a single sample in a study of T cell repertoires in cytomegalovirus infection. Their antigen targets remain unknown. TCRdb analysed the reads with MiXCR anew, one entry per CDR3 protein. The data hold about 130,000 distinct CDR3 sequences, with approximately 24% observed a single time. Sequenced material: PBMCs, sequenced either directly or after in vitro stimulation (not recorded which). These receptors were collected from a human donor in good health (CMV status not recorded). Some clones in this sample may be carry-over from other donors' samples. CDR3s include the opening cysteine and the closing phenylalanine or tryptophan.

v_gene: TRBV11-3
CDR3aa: CASSLDNIRDEQFF

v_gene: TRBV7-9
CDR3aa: CASSLNSGSIYGYTF

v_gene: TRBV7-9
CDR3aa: CASSLGPRANTEAFF

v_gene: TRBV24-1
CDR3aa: CATRNGQGNEQFF

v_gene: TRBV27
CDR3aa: CASSSYRAQETQYF

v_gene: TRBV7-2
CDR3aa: CASSSDHMNTEAFF

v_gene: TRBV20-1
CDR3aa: CSARATYGELFF

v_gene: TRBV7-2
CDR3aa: CASSDGHSNQPQHF

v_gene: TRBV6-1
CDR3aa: CASSLTGNEQFF

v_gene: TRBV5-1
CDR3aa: CASSHPGLFYEQYF

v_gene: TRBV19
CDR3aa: CASSPGGGYGYTF

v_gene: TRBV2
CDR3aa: CASSDEDHQPQHF